A selection of T cell receptor beta chains follows, all from one sample in a study of blood T cell repertoires in COVID-19. The repertoire was sequenced with immunoSEQ multiplex PCR; TCRdb's copy has only in-frame clones and lacks some. Among around 100,000 clones listed, 75% to 90% were seen once. The sequenced material came from peripheral blood. Receptors were obtained from a woman aged 45-65 years with COVID-19, enrolled during active disease. Both conserved end residues are part of each CDR3. The D gene is left open where the match is weak. Not all rows give a size; the values are once, few, many and, for expanded clones, a class.

clone size	D gene	V gene	J gene	CDR3 protein	CDR3 DNA
NA	TRBD1	TRBV25-1	TRBJ2-3	CASSEYLGNRGLVDTQYF	TGTGCCAGCAGTGAATATCTAGGGAACAGGGGCCTCGTGGATACGCAGTATTTT
NA	TRBD1	TRBV19	TRBJ1-2	CASSAVTGTGTYGYTF	TGTGCCAGTAGTGCCGTAACCGGGACAGGGACCTATGGCTACACCTTC
NA	TRBD1	TRBV5-4	TRBJ2-2	CASRTTGGGNTGELFF	TGTGCCAGCAGAACCACAGGGGGTGGTAACACCGGGGAGCTGTTTTTT
NA	NA	TRBV7-2	TRBJ2-7	CASSSPDSSFTEQYF	TGTGCCAGCAGTTCCCCGGACAGTTCCTTTACGGAGCAGTACTTC
NA	NA	TRBV9	TRBJ2-2	CASSVVAGRGTGELFF	TGTGCCAGCAGCGTAGTCGCGGGGAGAGGAACCGGGGAGCTGTTTTTT
NA	TRBD1	TRBV4-2	TRBJ1-4	CASSQNGQAATNEKLFF	TGTGCCAGCAGCCAAAACGGACAGGCTGCAACTAATGAAAAACTGTTTTTT
once	NA	TRBV9	TRBJ1-1	CASSPIDTEAFF	TGTGCCAGCAGCCCCATAGACACTGAAGCTTTCTTT
NA	NA	TRBV28	TRBJ1-5	CASSDPRRNNQPQHF	TGTGCCAGCAGCGACCCCCGGCGGAACAATCAGCCCCAGCATTTT
NA	NA	TRBV7-9	TRBJ2-2	CASSFLRNTGELFF	TGTGCCAGCAGCTTTCTCAGGAACACCGGGGAGCTGTTTTTT
NA	NA	TRBV7-3	TRBJ1-1	CASSRDTFAPLSNTEAFF	TGTGCCAGCAGCCGGGACACCTTCGCGCCCCTCTCGAACACTGAAGCTTTCTTT
once	TRBD2	TRBV30	TRBJ2-1	CAWRIAGGPGEQFF	TGTGCCTGGAGGATAGCGGGGGGGCCTGGTGAGCAGTTCTTC
NA	NA	TRBV6-6	TRBJ2-1	CASSYSYTNEQFF	TGTGCCAGCAGTTACTCTTACACCAATGAGCAGTTCTTC
NA	NA	TRBV29-1	TRBJ1-3	CSVGEGRASGNTIYF	TGCAGCGTGGGGGAGGGAAGGGCCTCTGGAAACACCATATATTTT
NA	TRBD1	TRBV5-1	TRBJ1-4	CASSFLEGANEKLFF	TGCGCCAGCAGCTTCTTGGAGGGGGCGAATGAAAAACTGTTTTTT
once	NA	TRBV5-4	TRBJ2-3	CASSHLDYTDTQYF	TGTGCCAGCAGCCACCTGGACTACACAGATACGCAGTATTTT
NA	TRBD1	TRBV6-5	TRBJ1-1	CASRTGEGTEAFF	TGTGCCAGCAGAACAGGGGAAGGGACTGAAGCTTTCTTT
NA	NA	TRBV12-2	TRBJ2-5	CASRLAGLTQETQYF	TGTGCAAGTCGCTTAGCGGGACTAACTCAAGAGACCCAGTACTTC
NA	NA	TRBV10-1	TRBJ2-5	CASSSNREETQYF	TGCGCCAGCAGTTCGAACAGGGAGGAGACCCAGTACTTC
NA	NA	TRBV6-5	TRBJ2-2	CASSRLAIGTGELFF	TGTGCCAGTAGCCGGCTAGCGATAGGTACCGGGGAGCTGTTTTTT
NA	NA	TRBV5-1	TRBJ1-4	CASSFNRGTNEKLFF	TGCGCCAGCAGCTTTAATCGGGGGACTAATGAAAAACTGTTTTTT
NA	NA	TRBV30	TRBJ1-2	CAWSFTGNGYTF	TGTGCCTGGAGCTTTACAGGGAATGGCTACACCTTC
NA	TRBD2	TRBV6-2/TRBV6-3	TRBJ2-2	CASSYPDSGTANTGELFF	TGTGCCAGCAGCTATCCTGATAGCGGGACCGCGAACACCGGGGAGCTGTTTTTT
NA	TRBD2	TRBV6-5	TRBJ2-5	CASRKAGQETQYF	TGTGCCAGCAGGAAAGCGGGGCAAGAGACCCAGTACTTC
NA	NA	TRBV2	TRBJ1-4	CASTGEVREKLFF	TGTGCCAGCACCGGGGAGGTTCGGGAAAAACTGTTTTTT
NA	TRBD2	TRBV7-9	TRBJ2-1	CASSPPTSGGYNEQFF	TGTGCCAGCAGCCCCCCGACTAGCGGGGGCTACAATGAGCAGTTCTTC
once	TRBD1	TRBV9	TRBJ1-2	CASSPRQGANYGYTF	TGTGCCAGCAGCCCTCGACAGGGAGCTAACTATGGCTACACCTTC
once	NA	TRBV6-5	TRBJ1-2	CASGTGGGYGYTF	TGTGCCAGCGGTACTGGGGGGGGATATGGCTACACCTTC
NA	NA	TRBV4-1	TRBJ1-3	CASSQAIGSENSGNTIYF	TGCGCCAGCAGCCAAGCGATCGGCAGCGAGAACTCTGGAAACACCATATATTTT